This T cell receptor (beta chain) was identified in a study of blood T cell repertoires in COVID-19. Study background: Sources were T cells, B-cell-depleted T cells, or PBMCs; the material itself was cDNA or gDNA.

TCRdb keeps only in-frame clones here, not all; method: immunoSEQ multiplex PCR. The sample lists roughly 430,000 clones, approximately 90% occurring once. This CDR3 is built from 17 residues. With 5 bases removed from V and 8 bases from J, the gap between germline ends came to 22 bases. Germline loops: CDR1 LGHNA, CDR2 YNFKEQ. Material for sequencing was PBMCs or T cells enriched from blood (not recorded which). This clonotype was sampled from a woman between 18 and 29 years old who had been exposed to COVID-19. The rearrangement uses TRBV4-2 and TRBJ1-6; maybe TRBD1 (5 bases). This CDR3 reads CASSRLHGGDPYSPLHF. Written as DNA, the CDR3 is TGTGCCAGCAGCAGACTTCACGGGGGGGACCCCTATTCACCCCTCCACTTT.